This T cell receptor (beta chain) was sequenced in a study of OX40 agonist ivuxolimab in advanced cancers. Profiling relied on immunoSEQ multiplex PCR, and the TCRdb table lists in-frame clones only, not all of them. The table includes around 80,000 clones, 85% to 90% detected once. The CDR3 sequence is 11 residues long. The V end was cut by 1 base, the J end by 7 bases, with 4 bases between. CDR1 and CDR2 from the germline V gene are SGHDN and FVKESK. The starting material was CD4+ or CD8+ T cells sorted from blood, obtained in a trial of the OX40 agonist ivuxolimab. This rearrangement joins TRBV14 to TRBJ1-2; unclear D gene. The clonotype originates from an adult with an advanced solid tumor such as melanoma, head and neck, liver or kidney cancer. This chain's CDR3 is CASSQVGGYTF. CDR3 DNA: TGTGCCAGCAGCCAAGTCGGTGGCTACACCTTC.